Sequencing of this TCR beta chain was carried out in a study of technical replicates of blood from a handful of donors. Germline CDR1 is MGHRA and CDR2 is YSYEKL. This CDR3 comprises 16 residues. V lost 1 base, J lost 3 bases, and 5 bases stayed unmatched. Assay used: immunoSEQ multiplex PCR; TCRdb lists only in-frame clones, some missing. Among some 80,000 clones listed, 95% to 97% were seen once. The chain employs TRBV4-1 and TRBJ2-7, with 11 bases that match TRBD2. This clonotype was sampled from a human donor in good health. Material: T cells isolated from PBMCs. The CDR3 coding sequence is TGCGCCAGCAGCCAAGGTGGTAGCGGGAGGGTCTACGAGCAGTACTTC. Its translation: CASSQGGSGRVYEQYF.